Sequencing of this T cell receptor (beta chain) was carried out in a study of T cells after yellow fever vaccination (dated by TCRdb to between 2018 and 2021). General notes on the study: The SMART-Seq v4 Ultra Low Input RNA kit was used to prepare libraries from fractions with low cell numbers. Bulk PBMC replicates and cell subsets were isolated from blood drawn at multiple timepoints before and after both primary and secondary immunization. Two healthy male donors made up the cohort, one aged 18 to 30 years and the other aged 30 to 40 years. To follow T-cell clones before and after both primary and booster YFV17D yellow fever vaccination, bulk TCR alpha and beta repertoires underwent longitudinal sequencing. What the work shows at the level of the full study, not this receptor alone: After the booster, most clones that had expanded after primary vaccination were detected again (around 96% of CD4 and roughly 86% of CD8), suggesting broad maintenance of memory. Compared with the primary T-cell response, the secondary T-cell response was weaker but faster, peaking on day 5 rather than day 15. The study included only a couple of donors, which limits how far the findings can be generalized. A small fraction of clonotypes appeared in both the CD4 and CD8 compartments, likely as a result of convergent recombination. Computational filtering was needed because FACS-sorted repertoires could contain abundant contaminating clonotypes from the bulk population.

The CDR3 spans 13 residues, from the cysteine through the phenylalanine. This entry keeps only the CDR3 DNA: 39 bases, framed from base 1. The trim is 4 bases for V and 7 bases for J, with a gap of 8 bases between the germline ends. The CDR1 and CDR2 encoded by the germline V gene are MNHEY and SVGAGI. The meaning of the sample's treatment or condition label: live attenuated yellow fever vaccine strain. At each blood-draw timepoint, two biological replicates of bulk PBMCs were obtained. A standard Ficoll-Paque protocol was used to isolate PBMCs from peripheral blood. RNA was extracted with TriZol from bulk PBMCs, CD4 and CD8 fractions, and dextramer-positive and dextramer-negative fractions. TCR cDNA was synthesized by 5'RACE template switching, which introduced a universal primer site and unique molecular identifiers. cDNA synthesis was primed from both the TCR alpha and TCR beta constant segments. Library amplification involved two PCR steps, and the second step added sample barcodes and sequencing adapters. Sequencing of libraries was performed on Illumina HiSeq 2500 (2x100 bp) or NovaSeq (2x150 bp). The study's own analysis went as follows. Reads were demultiplexed and collapsed into UMI consensus sequences with MIGEC, and V(D)J alignment was performed with MiXCR. Vaccine-responding clonotypes were defined with edgeR using replicate PBMC samples, requiring FDR below 0.01 and a log2 fold change above 5 up to day 15. Each bulk clonotype was labeled CD4 or CD8 based on which sequenced repertoire, CD4 or CD8, contained the clonotype at higher abundance. TCRdb reprocessed the public reads (quality trimming at Q25 with fastp, clone calling with MiXCR) and kept in-frame beta chains. CDR3 protein sequences are deduplicated, and each keeps its most common genes and DNA. TCRdb, rather than the study authors, made the V and J calls. This sample gives 450,000 to 550,000 distinct CDR3 sequences in total; just over 20% of them show up just once. Of the sample, roughly a sixth falls within the top ten clones.

In its sample, this clonotype was seen a few times. Its antigen remains undetermined. Base quality data are lacking; no much larger clone is found one base away. The sequence is built from TRBV6-5 and TRBJ1-6; no D segment can be confidently identified. The sample in question was PBMCs, obtained 21 days after the first yellow fever vaccination. This clonotype originated in a man younger than 35 who received the YFV17D yellow fever vaccine. The DNA reads TGTGCCAGCAGTTCAACCACCAATTCACCCCTCCACTTT. Translated, this gives CASSSTTNSPLHF.